This record covers a single T cell receptor beta chain. Germline CDR1 and CDR2: SGHAT and FQNNGV. V lost 5 bases and J lost 2; bases outside the gene matches: 5. CDR3 length: 14 residues. The data originate from a study of control samples from healthy donors and cancer patients. Assay: immunoSEQ multiplex PCR; the TCRdb copy retains only in-frame clones and omits some. The sample shows about 170,000 clones, roughly nine tenths of them seen only once. The sample comprised blood. The receptor was derived from a woman aged 25-40 years in good health. This chain links TRBV11-2 with TRBJ2-7; 8 bases align to TRBD1. This CDR3 reads CASSRGQGTYEQYF. The DNA for the CDR3 is TGTGCCAGCAGCCGTGGACAGGGAACCTACGAGCAGTACTTC.